This entry lists 4 T cell receptor beta chains sequenced from one sample in a study of regulatory T cells in long-lasting Graves disease. Arm-PCR with iRepertoire HTBI primers amplified the CDR3 regions for these TCR beta libraries. From the multiplex PCR reads, TCRdb called clonotypes with MiXCR, one entry per CDR3 protein. The profile shows around 460,000 distinct CDR3 sequences, around a fifth of them singletons. Time point here: persistent/refractory GD, antithyroid drugs over 5 years with positive TRAb. Extracted PBMC RNA gave rise to the TCR library. The specimen comprised peripheral blood mononuclear cells (PBMCs), sampled when the disease was refractory, from a patient treated with antithyroid drugs. The receptors stem from a female donor with Graves disease.

This clonotype occurred many times. The rearrangement uses TRBV11-2 and TRBJ2-7; D possibly uses TRBD1 or TRBD2 (5 bases each). The CDR3 runs 16 residues. Per the germline V gene, CDR1 is SGHAT and CDR2 is FQNNGV. Trimming cost V 5 bases and J 0 bases, with 17 bases left between them. CDR3 region: CASSGVKGRTSYEQYF. CDR3 nucleotide sequence: TGTGCCAGCAGCGGAGTTAAGGGACGGACCTCCTACGAGCAGTACTTC.

This clonotype has a count of ten or more. The chain recombines TRBV5-1 with TRBJ1-1; TRBD1 might be the D (5 bases). This CDR3 contains 13 residues. Trimming left V 4 bases short and J 5 bases short, with 12 bases between. Germline V lookup: CDR1 SGHRS, CDR2 YFSETQ. This CDR3 is CASSGGRLTEAFF. The CDR3, as DNA: TGCGCCAGCAGCGGGGGACGTCTTACTGAAGCTTTCTTT.

This clonotype has only a few counts. The V gene is TRBV19, the J gene TRBJ1-5; D may be TRBD1 (5 bases). This CDR3 region has 15 residues. Germline V gene sequence: CDR1 LNHDA, CDR2 SQIVND (reference sequence). Trimming removed 2 bases from V and 6 bases from J, with 14 bases in between. DNA for the CDR3: TGTGCCAGTAGTATATTAGGGGCGGGTAGTCAGCCCCAGCATTTT. Amino acids: CASSILGAGSQPQHF.

This clonotype was detected many times. V is TRBV10-2 and J is TRBJ2-7; no firm D call. In germline, CDR1 is WSHSY, CDR2 SAAADI. The CDR3 sequence is 14 residues long. V was trimmed by 2 bases and J by 2 bases, leaving 10 bases between them. CDR3 DNA: TGCGCCAGCAGTGAGAGCTTATCCACCTACGAGCAGTACTTC. Residues: CASSESLSTYEQYF.